This section outlines one T cell receptor (beta chain) sequence together with its context. The antigen it recognizes is unknown. No base quality values were provided; no much bigger clone lies one nucleotide off. Including the terminal cysteine and phenylalanine, the CDR3 comprises 19 residues. Of all the DNA, just the CDR3 is kept, 57 bases in frame from base 1. V is shortened by 1 base, J by 9 bases, and the region joining them spans 29 bases. In the germline V gene, CDR1 corresponds to SGHRS and CDR2 to YFSETQ. This record belongs to a study of identical twins (dated by TCRdb to between 2015 and 2016). In the study overall: To test whether fetal clonotypes persist, the study used deep sequencing on TCR alpha and beta repertoires from monozygotic twins, unrelated adults of various ages, and cord blood. Replicate twin experiments were performed at different times using different library preparation protocols to rule out contamination. General findings and caveats noted by the study authors: Because the same donors could not be followed over many years, the conclusions relied on cross-sectional statistical analysis. In beta out-of-frame sequences, excess twin sharing was weaker, because having fewer shared sequences lowered the signal-to-noise ratio. Invariant T cells such as MAIT and iNKT could partly confound zero-insertion analyses, although diverse VJ usage argued against such confounding for most clonotypes. Fewer insertions were carried by abundant cord blood beta clonotypes, a similar but weaker trend appeared in young adult naive repertoires, and no such trend appeared in memory repertoires. Compared with coincidental sharing between unrelated individuals, an excess of low generation-probability sequences was observed among out-of-frame TCR alpha sequences shared between twins. In monozygotic twins, recombination models systematically underestimated out-of-frame TCR alpha sharing, but the models matched the sharing seen between unrelated individuals.

Every donor was a healthy Caucasian. The researchers also sequenced three unrelated adults who were not twins: a male aged 18 to 30, a male aged 50 to 59, and a female aged 50 to 59. Using Miltenyi CD45RO+ enrichment and human naive T-cell isolation kits, memory (CD45RO+) and naive T cells were isolated from PBMC. Receptor libraries were prepared by 5' RACE. Sequenced using an Illumina HiSeq 2000. Template switching added a universal primer binding site, and the final cDNA carried a unique molecular identifier that allowed TCR cDNA molecules to be counted accurately. Specific primers in the conserved constant-segment region were used to synthesize first-strand cDNA for TCR alpha and beta chains. Each cDNA library was double barcoded, with a SMART-Mk sample barcode plus Illumina barcodes, to control for contamination. TruSeq adapter sequences and Illumina sample barcodes were added in two successive PCR steps. The Illumina HiSeq platform was used with custom primers to sequence TCR alpha and beta cDNA libraries. The study's own analysis went as follows. Raw reads were processed with MiGEC to extract unique molecular identifiers, and MiXCR was used to determine CDR3 positions. Recombination models were inferred per individual with the repgenHMM and IGoR tools using an EM algorithm. Shared clonotypes were analyzed with the tcR package in R, and sharing was normalized by the product of cloneset sizes. To study raw recombination without the effects of thymic and clonal selection, out-of-frame nonproductive sequences were analyzed. The raw public reads went through TCRdb reprocessing: fastp at Q25, MiXCR clone calling, in-frame beta chains kept. Each record represents a unique CDR3 protein, reported with the most common genes and DNA among its rows. These V and J calls originate from TCRdb's pipeline instead of the authors' own analysis. A total of under 450,000 distinct CDR3 sequences appear in this sample, approximately 17% of them only once. The ten largest make up around 10% of the sample.

The clonotype comes from a man aged 45-60 years in good health. The source material was naive T cells sorted from blood. The cell subset or site label corresponds to: cells isolated with a human naive T-cell isolation kit. The chain was built from TRBV5-1 and TRBJ2-1; TRBD2 is a possible D gene, resting on 7 matching bases. The CDR3 has the sequence CASSLPNTSRAGAPGEQFF. The DNA is as follows: TGCGCCAGCAGCTTGCCCAATACGTCCCGCGCGGGGGCGCCTGGTGAGCAGTTCTTC.